The sequence of this TCR beta chain was determined in a study of response to subunit inactivated influenza vaccine. The CDR3 is 17 residues long. CDR1 SEHNR and CDR2 FQNEAQ come from the germline V gene (reference sequence). V lost 4 bases and J lost 4; bases outside the gene matches: 13. TCRdb analysed the RT-PCR reads with MiXCR anew, one entry per CDR3 protein. The repertoire holds hundreds of thousands of distinct CDR3 sequences, roughly 9.7% seen once, with about 12% in the top ten. The sample in question was PBMCs from blood, obtained roughly 48 days after vaccination. J is TRBJ1-1 and V is TRBV7-9; 9 positions agree with TRBD1. This receptor was taken from a man in his fifties who received an inactivated influenza vaccine. CDR3 in amino acids: CASSSPGTGMRVTEAFF. The CDR3 DNA sequence: TGTGCCAGCAGCTCCCCCGGGACAGGGATGAGGGTCACTGAAGCTTTCTTT.